The 15 T cell receptor beta chains presented below share a single source sample, sequenced in a study of cytomegalovirus exposure and HLA in healthy donors. Sequencing was performed with immunoSEQ multiplex PCR; in TCRdb, only in-frame clones are kept and a portion is missing. The sample records 110,000 or so clones, under 90% being singletons. Input material: PBMCs. These receptors were collected from a woman aged 25 to 39 in good health and CMV-seronegative.

The rearrangement uses TRBV5-4 and TRBJ1-2; D is perhaps TRBD1 (6 bases). The CDR3 extends over 14 amino acids. Trimming took 3 bases from V and 7 from J, leaving 16 bases between them. From germline, CDR1 is SGHNT and CDR2 YYREEE (reference sequence). CDR3: CASSSLTGAIGYTF. The CDR3 nucleotides read TGTGCCAGCAGCTCCCTGACAGGCGCGATTGGCTACACCTTC.

The chain recombines TRBV2 with TRBJ2-7, with 12 bases aligning to TRBD2. CDR1 and CDR2 from the germline V gene are SNHLY and FYNNEI. V lost 4 bases and J lost 5; bases outside the gene matches: 6. This CDR3 comprises 15 residues. Written as DNA, the CDR3 is TGTGCCAGCAGTGCCCCTAGCGGGGGGGCCCACGAGCAGTACTTC. This gives the protein CASSAPSGGAHEQYF. Full variable domain (missing parts from reference TRBV2 and TRBJ2-7): EPEVTQTPSHQVTQMGQEVILRCVPISNHLYFYWYRQILGQKVEFLVSFYNNEISEKSEIFDDQFSVERPDGSNFTLKIRSTKLEDSAMYFCASSAPSGGAHEQYFGPGTRLTVT.

The chain employs TRBV5-6 and TRBJ1-4, with 8 bases that match TRBD1. V dropped 2 bases and J dropped 7; count of bases not matched to a gene: 4. This CDR3 spans 14 amino acids. Germline CDR1 reads SGHDT; CDR2 reads YYEEEE. The CDR3: CASSFQQGVEKLFF. For the CDR3, the DNA is TGTGCCAGCAGCTTTCAACAGGGGGTTGAAAAACTGTTTTTT.

This chain links TRBV19 with TRBJ2-3; TRBD1 aligns across 8 bases. The CDR3 length is 16 residues. V dropped 5 bases and J dropped 4; count of bases not matched to a gene: 11. CDR1 is LNHDA, CDR2 SQIVND, per germline (reference sequence). CDR3 sequence: CASSRKSQGAADTQYF. In DNA, the CDR3 is TGTGCCAGTAGTCGCAAAAGTCAGGGGGCGGCAGATACGCAGTATTTT.

This clone was seen more than once but under ten times. The chain couples TRBV30 to TRBJ1-6; the match to TRBD1 covers 10 bases. The CDR3 loop spans 15 amino acids. Trimming took 4 bases from V and 7 from J; bases not matched to a gene: 7. From germline, CDR1 is GTSNPN and CDR2 SVGIG (reference sequence). The CDR3 region is CAWTDRGLGNSPLHF. In DNA form, the CDR3 reads TGTGCCTGGACTGACAGGGGGCTCGGGAATTCACCCCTCCACTTT.

The chain uses TRBV5-4 and TRBJ1-2; D call uncertain. V was shortened by 0 bases and J by 2 bases, with 11 bases between the two germline ends. The CDR3 spans 15 residues. Germline assignment: CDR1 SGHNT and CDR2 YYREEE (reference sequence). The CDR3 DNA reads as TGTGCCAGCAGCTTGGCCCTAGGTTCCAACTATGGCTACACCTTC. Translated: CASSLALGSNYGYTF. Supplemented by reference TRBV5-4 and TRBJ1-2, the full variable domain reads ETGVTQSPTHLIKTRGQQVTLRCSSQSGHNTVSWYQQALGQGPQFIFQYYREEENGRGNFPPRFSGLQFPNYSSELNVNALELDDSALYLCASSLALGSNYGYTFGSGTRLTVV.

The chain uses TRBV27 and TRBJ2-5; tentatively, D is TRBD2 (6 bases). V dropped 4 bases and J dropped 7 bases, with 13 bases sitting between them. The CDR3 runs to 13 residues. Germline CDR1 is MNHEY and CDR2 is SMNVEV (reference sequence). CDR3 loop: CASSSWGLMTQYF. The CDR3 DNA sequence: TGTGCCAGCAGTTCTTGGGGACTGATGACCCAGTACTTC.

DNA for the CDR3: TGTGCCAGCAGCTTAATGGGACAGTCTAATGGCTACACCTTC. This sequence encodes CASSLMGQSNGYTF. This chain joins TRBV7-2 and TRBJ1-2; 7 positions match TRBD1. This CDR3 comprises 14 residues. V gave up 2 bases and J gave up 6 bases; unmatched junction bases: 6. From germline, CDR1 is SGHTA and CDR2 FQGNSA.

The chain carries TRBV11-1 and TRBJ2-3; the D is unclear. Trimming took 5 bases from V and 3 from J, leaving 12 bases between them. The V gene's germline CDR1 is SGHAT and CDR2 FQDESV (reference sequence). This CDR3 region has 14 residues. The CDR3 coding sequence is TGTGCCAGCAGCAAAAACTACCAGACAGATACGCAGTATTTT. Protein: CASSKNYQTDTQYF.

This clone was seen only a few times. The chain joins TRBV7-2 to TRBJ1-2; 7 nucleotides line up with TRBD1. Germline V gene lookup returns CDR1 SGHTA and CDR2 FQGNSA. The V gene end was trimmed by 3 bases and the J gene end by 5 bases; junction bases not matched to a gene: 6. This CDR3 has 14 residues. This CDR3 reads CASSFRDSFYGYTF. CDR3 DNA: TGTGCCAGCAGCTTCCGGGACAGTTTTTATGGCTACACCTTC.

This clone was counted between two and nine times. The chain employs TRBV10-1 and TRBJ2-3; the match to TRBD2 covers 8 bases. The V and J ends lost 2 bases and 4 bases, in that order; junction bases with no gene match: 17. There are 19 residues in the CDR3. The germline V gene has CDR1 WNHNN and CDR2 SYGVQD (reference sequence). The CDR3 is CASSERPPGLGRHADTQYF. CDR3 coding DNA: TGCGCCAGCAGTGAGAGGCCCCCGGGACTAGGGAGGCACGCAGATACGCAGTATTTT.

This clone occurred many times. The chain has TRBV4-3 and TRBJ2-3, with 8 bases matching TRBD2. CDR3 size: 15 residues. The trim removed 4 bases at V and 4 bases at J, leaving 7 bases unmatched. Germline values: CDR1 LGHNA, CDR2 YSLEER. The chain's CDR3 is CASSPLGGASDTQYF. The CDR3, as DNA: TGCGCCAGCAGCCCTCTCGGGGGGGCATCAGATACGCAGTATTTT.

V usage is TRBV30 and J usage is TRBJ2-5, with 12 bases aligning to TRBD2. The germline CDR1 and CDR2 sequences are GTSNPN and SVGIG (reference sequence). The CDR3 covers 15 residues. J lost 2 bases, V lost 3 bases, and 4 bases had no gene match. The CDR3 region has the DNA TGTGCCTGGAGCGCCGGGACTAGCGGGCAAGAGACCCAGTACTTC. Translation gives CAWSAGTSGQETQYF.

The V gene is TRBV14, the J gene TRBJ1-1, with TRBD1 as a possible D gene (6 bases). V was clipped by 4 bases and J by 2 bases, with 14 bases between them. The CDR3 extends over 15 amino acids. CDR1 is SGHDN and CDR2 is FVKESK in the germline V gene. CDR3 sequence: CASSPLGTLNTEAFF. The CDR3 DNA follows: TGTGCCAGCAGCCCGCTCGGGACACTTAACACTGAAGCTTTCTTT. Combining the CDR3 with reference TRBV14 and TRBJ1-1 gives the whole variable domain EAGVTQFPSHSVIEKGQTVTLRCDPISGHDNLYWYRRVMGKEIKFLLHFVKESKQDESGMPNNRFLAERTGGTYSTLKVQPAELEDSGVYFCASSPLGTLNTEAFFGQGTRLTVV.

The chain recombines TRBV2 with TRBJ2-3; 9 bases agree with TRBD2. With V trimmed by 2 bases and J by 2 bases, 11 bases remained unmatched. The germline gives CDR1 SNHLY, CDR2 FYNNEI. CDR3 size: 18 residues. For the CDR3, the DNA is TGTGCCAGCAGTGAATCCCCCCGGGCGGGGGGGAACACAGATACGCAGTATTTT. This gives the protein CASSESPRAGGNTDTQYF. The full variable domain, with the rest looked up from reference TRBV2 and TRBJ2-3, is EPEVTQTPSHQVTQMGQEVILRCVPISNHLYFYWYRQILGQKVEFLVSFYNNEISEKSEIFDDQFSVERPDGSNFTLKIRSTKLEDSAMYFCASSESPRAGGNTDTQYFGPGTRLTVL.